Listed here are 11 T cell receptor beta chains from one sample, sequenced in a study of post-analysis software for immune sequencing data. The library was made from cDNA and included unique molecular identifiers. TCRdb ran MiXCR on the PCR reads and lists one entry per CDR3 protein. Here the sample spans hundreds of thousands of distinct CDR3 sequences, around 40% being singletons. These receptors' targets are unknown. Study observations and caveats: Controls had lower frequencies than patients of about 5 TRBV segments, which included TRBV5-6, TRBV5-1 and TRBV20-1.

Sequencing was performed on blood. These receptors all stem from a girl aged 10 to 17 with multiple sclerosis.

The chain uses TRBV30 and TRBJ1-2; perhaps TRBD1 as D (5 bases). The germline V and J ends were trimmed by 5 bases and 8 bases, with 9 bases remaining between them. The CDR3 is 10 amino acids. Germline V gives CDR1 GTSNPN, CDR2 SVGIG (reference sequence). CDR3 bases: TGTGCCTGGGGGACGGGGGGCTACACCTTC. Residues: CAWGTGGYTF.

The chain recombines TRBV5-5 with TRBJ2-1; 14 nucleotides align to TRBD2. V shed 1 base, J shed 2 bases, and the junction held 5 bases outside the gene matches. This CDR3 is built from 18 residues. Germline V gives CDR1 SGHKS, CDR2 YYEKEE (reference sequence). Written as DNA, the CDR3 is TGTGCCAGCAGCTTGTTTCCGACTAGCGGGGGGGCCTACAATGAGCAGTTCTTC. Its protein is CASSLFPTSGGAYNEQFF.

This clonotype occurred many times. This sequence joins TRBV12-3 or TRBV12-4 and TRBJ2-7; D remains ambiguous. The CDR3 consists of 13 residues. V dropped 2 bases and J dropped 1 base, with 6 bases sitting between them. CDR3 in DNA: TGTGCCAGCAGTTTACGACTTTCCTACGAGCAGTACTTC. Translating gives CASSLRLSYEQYF.

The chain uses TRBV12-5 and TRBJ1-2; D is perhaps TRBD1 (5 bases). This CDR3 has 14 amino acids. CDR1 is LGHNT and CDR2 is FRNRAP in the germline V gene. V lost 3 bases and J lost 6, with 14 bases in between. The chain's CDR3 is CASGFIYGTNGYTF. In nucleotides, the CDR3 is TGTGCTAGTGGTTTCATTTACGGGACCAATGGCTACACCTTC.

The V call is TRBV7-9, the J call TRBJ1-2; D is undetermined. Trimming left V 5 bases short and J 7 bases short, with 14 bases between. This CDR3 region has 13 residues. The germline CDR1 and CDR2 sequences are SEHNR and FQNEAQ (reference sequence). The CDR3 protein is CASSAGLVLGYTF. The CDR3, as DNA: TGTGCCAGCAGCGCCGGTCTTGTCCTTGGCTACACCTTC.

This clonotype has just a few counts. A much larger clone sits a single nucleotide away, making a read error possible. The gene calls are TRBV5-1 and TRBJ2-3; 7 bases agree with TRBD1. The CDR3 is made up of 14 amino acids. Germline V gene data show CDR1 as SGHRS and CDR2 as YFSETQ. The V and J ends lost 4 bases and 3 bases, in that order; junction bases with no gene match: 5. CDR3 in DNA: TGCGCCAGCAGCCCCGGACAGGTAACAGATACGCAGTATTTT. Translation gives CASSPGQVTDTQYF.

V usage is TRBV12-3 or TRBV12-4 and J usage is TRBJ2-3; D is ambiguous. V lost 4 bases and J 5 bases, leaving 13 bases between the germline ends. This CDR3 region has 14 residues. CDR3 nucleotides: TGTGCCAGCAGTTATTCCCCCCCTGGAGATACGCAGTATTTT. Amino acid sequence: CASSYSPPGDTQYF.

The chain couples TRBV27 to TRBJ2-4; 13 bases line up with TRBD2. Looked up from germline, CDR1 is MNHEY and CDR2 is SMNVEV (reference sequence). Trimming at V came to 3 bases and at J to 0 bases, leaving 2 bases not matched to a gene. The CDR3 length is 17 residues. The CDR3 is CASSFRLAGGAKNIQYF. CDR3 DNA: TGTGCCAGCAGTTTCAGACTAGCGGGGGGAGCCAAAAACATTCAGTACTTC.

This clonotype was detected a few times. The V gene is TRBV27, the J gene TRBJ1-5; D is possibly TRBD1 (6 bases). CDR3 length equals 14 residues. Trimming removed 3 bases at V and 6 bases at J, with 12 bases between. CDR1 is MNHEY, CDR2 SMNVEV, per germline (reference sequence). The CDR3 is CASSFERGVQPQHF. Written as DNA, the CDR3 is TGTGCCAGCAGTTTTGAGAGGGGGGTTCAGCCCCAGCATTTT.

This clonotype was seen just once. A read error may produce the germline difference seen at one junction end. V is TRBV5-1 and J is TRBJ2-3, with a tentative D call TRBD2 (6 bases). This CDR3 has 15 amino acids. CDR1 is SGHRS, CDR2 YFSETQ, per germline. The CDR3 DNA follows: TGCGCCAGTAGCTCGCGGGACTCTTACACAGATACGCAGTATTTT. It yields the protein CASSSRDSYTDTQYF. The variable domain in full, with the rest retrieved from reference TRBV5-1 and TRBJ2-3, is KAGVTQTPRYLIKTRGQQVTLSCSPISGHRSVSWYQQTPGQGLQFLFEYFSETQRNKGNFPGRFSGRQFSNSRSEMNVSTLELGDSALYLCASSSRDSYTDTQYFGPGTRLTVL.

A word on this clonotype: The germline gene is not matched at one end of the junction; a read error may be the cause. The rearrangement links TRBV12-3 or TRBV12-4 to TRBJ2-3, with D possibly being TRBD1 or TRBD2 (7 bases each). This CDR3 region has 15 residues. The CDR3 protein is CASSLVAGGADTQYF. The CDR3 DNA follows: TGCGCCAGCAGCTTGGTGGCAGGGGGGGCGGATACGCAGTATTTT.